Each of the 21 T cell receptor beta chains below was sequenced from the same sample in a study of OX40 agonist ivuxolimab in advanced cancers. TCRdb's copy holds only in-frame clones and misses some; the assay was immunoSEQ multiplex PCR. The sample includes 70,000 to 85,000 clones, 88% seen only once; the top ten take around 0.97%. The sample here was CD4+ or CD8+ T cells sorted from blood, taken in a trial of the OX40 agonist ivuxolimab. These receptors were taken from an adult with an advanced solid tumor such as melanoma, head and neck, liver or kidney cancer.

The chain employs TRBV14 and TRBJ1-1; D might be TRBD1 (5 bases). The CDR3 length is 15 residues. Germline CDR1 is SGHDN and CDR2 is FVKESK. V was trimmed by 4 bases and J by 0 bases, leaving 12 bases between them. The CDR3 is CASSRAGGMNTEAFF. The CDR3 nucleotides read TGTGCCAGCAGCCGAGCGGGGGGGATGAACACTGAAGCTTTCTTT.

The genes are TRBV7-2 and TRBJ1-2, with TRBD1 matching 8 bases. Germline trimming cut 1 base from V and 3 bases from J; bases unmatched to any gene: 10. Germline assignment: CDR1 SGHTA and CDR2 FQGNSA. This CDR3 comprises 17 residues. Here the CDR3 DNA reads TGTGCCAGCAGCTTAGAGAACGGGGCAGGGGGCTACTATGGCTACACCTTC. Translating it yields CASSLENGAGGYYGYTF.

This clone showed up just once. This sequence joins TRBV6-1 and TRBJ2-7; D possibly corresponds to TRBD2 (7 bases). The CDR3 extends over 16 amino acids. V lost 3 bases to trimming and J lost 2 bases, with 17 bases between them. CDR1 and CDR2 from the germline V gene are MNHNS and SASEGT. This CDR3 reads CASSDGGGRGPYEQYF. The CDR3 DNA follows: TGTGCCAGCAGTGATGGGGGGGGCCGGGGTCCCTACGAGCAGTACTTC.

The chain carries TRBV5-6 and TRBJ1-2; 8 bases match TRBD1. The CDR3 consists of 13 residues. Germline values: CDR1 SGHDT, CDR2 YYEEEE. V lost 4 bases, J lost 4 bases, and 3 bases stayed unmatched. The CDR3 loop reads CASSKDRVYGYTF. Written as DNA, the CDR3 is TGTGCCAGCAGCAAGGACAGGGTCTATGGCTACACCTTC. Full variable domain (outside the CDR3, taken from reference TRBV5-6 and TRBJ1-2): DAGVTQSPTHLIKTRGQQVTLRCSPKSGHDTVSWYQQALGQGPQFIFQYYEEEERQRGNFPDRFSGHQFPNYSSELNVNALLLGDSALYLCASSKDRVYGYTFGSGTRLTVV.

The chain recombines TRBV4-2 with TRBJ2-7; 8 bases map to TRBD2. The V segment lost 4 bases and the J segment 4 bases; nucleotides outside the gene matches: 12. Germline V lookup: CDR1 LGHNA, CDR2 YNFKEQ. This CDR3 has 16 residues. DNA of the CDR3: TGTGCCAGCAGCCCCCCGGGGGGGCAGGGGCTTTACGAGCAGTACTTC. Translated, it gives CASSPPGGQGLYEQYF.

The rearrangement uses TRBV6-5 and TRBJ1-5; a possible D gene is TRBD1 (5 bases). CDR1 and CDR2 from the germline V gene are MNHEY and SVGAGI. The CDR3 has 12 amino acids. V shed 6 bases and J shed 7 bases, with 10 bases lying between them. Written as DNA, the CDR3 is TGTGCCAGCAGGCAGGGTAACCAGCCCCAGCATTTT. This gives the protein CASRQGNQPQHF.

V gene TRBV7-2 combines with J gene TRBJ1-2, with a possible D match to TRBD1 (6 bases). The ends were cut back, 5 bases at V and 4 bases at J, with 23 bases in the middle. The germline CDR1 and CDR2 sequences are SGHTA and FQGNSA. The length of the CDR3 is 17 residues. CDR3 amino acids: CASSPYLRGRQGYGYTF. CDR3 nucleotide sequence: TGTGCCAGCAGCCCCTACCTCAGGGGCCGCCAGGGCTATGGCTACACCTTC.

This chain uses TRBV6-5 with TRBJ1-3; D is possibly TRBD1 (5 bases). V lost 2 bases and J 0 bases, leaving 8 bases between the germline ends. Per the germline V gene, CDR1 is MNHEY and CDR2 is SVGAGI. The CDR3 has 15 residues. The CDR3 DNA is TGTGCCAGCAGTTACCAAGGGGACTCTGGAAACACCATATATTTT. Translation gives CASSYQGDSGNTIYF.

The chain recombines TRBV21-1 with TRBJ2-1; no check of the table's D call, TRBD1, against the DNA was made. TRBV21-1 is flagged as a pseudogene. The CDR3 length is 13 residues. CDR3 nucleotide sequence: TGTGCCACCAGCGGGGGACAGGTGAACGGGCAGTTCTTC. Its translation: CATSGGQVNGQFF.

J is TRBJ1-1 and V is TRBV29-1; perhaps TRBD1 as D (6 bases). CDR1 SQVTM and CDR2 ANQGSEA come from the germline V gene. The V and J ends lost 0 bases and 4 bases respectively, with 21 bases between them. The CDR3 loop spans 17 amino acids. The CDR3 protein is CSVEDIRLGAAVTEAFF. The CDR3 DNA reads as TGCAGCGTTGAAGATATTAGGTTGGGGGCCGCGGTCACTGAAGCTTTCTTT.

This rearrangement joins TRBV7-6 to TRBJ1-4, with TRBD1 matching over 11 bases. The ends lost 3 bases at V and 3 bases at J; junction bases unmatched: 6. This CDR3 spans 17 amino acids. Germline V CDR1 and CDR2: SGHVS, FNYEAQ. The CDR3 spells CASSFGTGGTANEKLFF. CDR3 sequence (DNA): TGTGCCAGCAGCTTTGGGACAGGGGGTACCGCTAATGAAAAACTGTTTTTT.

This chain links TRBV27 with TRBJ1-1; no firm D call. The CDR3 length is 14 residues. Germline V gene data show CDR1 as MNHEY and CDR2 as SMNVEV (reference sequence). V lost 7 bases to trimming and J lost 1 base, with 13 bases between them. CDR3 bases: TGTGCCAGCACCCCACAACTGCCGAACACTGAAGCTTTCTTT. Translated: CASTPQLPNTEAFF.

The rearrangement uses TRBV28 and TRBJ1-1; the D gene is possibly TRBD1 (6 bases). CDR1 is MDHEN and CDR2 is SYDVKM in the germline V gene. Trimming took off 7 bases at V and 0 bases at J, with 15 bases between the two ends. The CDR3 extends over 15 amino acids. As DNA, the CDR3 is TGTGCCAGCAAGGAGGGGGGGAAGGTGAACACTGAAGCTTTCTTT. Protein product: CASKEGGKVNTEAFF.

The chain joins TRBV9 to TRBJ2-1; 7 nucleotides line up with TRBD1. CDR1 is SGDLS, CDR2 YYNGEE, per germline. J was trimmed by 7 bases and V by 4 bases; bases with no gene match: 11. CDR3 length: 15 amino acids. The CDR3 DNA follows: TGTGCCAGCAGCCCACGCCCCGAGGGGGCTAATGAGCAGTTCTTC. Encoded protein: CASSPRPEGANEQFF.

This chain connects TRBV5-1 to TRBJ2-3; D ambiguous. Germline CDR1 is SGHRS and CDR2 is YFSETQ. Trimming stripped 1 base from V and 3 bases from J, with 15 bases between. This CDR3 region has 16 residues. The CDR3 loop reads CASSLRPQEGTDTQYF. The DNA for the CDR3 is TGCGCCAGCAGCTTGCGTCCGCAGGAAGGGACAGATACGCAGTATTTT.

J is TRBJ1-2 and V is TRBV23-1; tentative D call: TRBD1 (5 bases). TRBV23-1 is labeled an ORF, and its function is uncertain. V lost 11 bases, J lost 4 bases, and 23 bases lay in between. CDR3 length: 15 amino acids. In DNA form, the CDR3 reads TGCGCCCTCCCCCCTCTAAGGGGTCCGAGCTATGGCTACACCTTC. This encodes CALPPLRGPSYGYTF.

The chain couples TRBV7-2 to TRBJ2-5; D remains ambiguous. In germline, CDR1 is SGHTA, CDR2 FQGNSA. The CDR3 contains 11 residues. The germline V and J ends were trimmed by 2 bases and 7 bases, with 5 bases remaining between them. CDR3 nucleotides: TGTGCCAGCAGCTTATCCGGGACCCAGTACTTC. Translated, it gives CASSLSGTQYF. Supplemented by reference TRBV7-2 and TRBJ2-5, the full variable domain reads GAGVSQSPSNKVTEKGKDVELRCDPISGHTALYWYRQSLGQGLEFLIYFQGNSAPDKSGLPSDRFSAERTGGSVSTLTIQRTQQEDSAVYLCASSLSGTQYFGPGTRLLVL.

This rearrangement joins TRBV4-2 to TRBJ1-1; TRBD1 aligns across 9 bases. This CDR3 region has 15 residues. The V segment lost 6 bases and the J segment 3 bases; nucleotides outside the gene matches: 8. Germline V CDR1 and CDR2: LGHNA, YNFKEQ. Written as DNA, the CDR3 is TGTGCCAGCAGTGGGGGGACAGGGAGGGACACTGAAGCTTTCTTT. Its translation: CASSGGTGRDTEAFF.

V is TRBV7-2 and J is TRBJ1-5; 11 nucleotides line up with TRBD1. Trimming at V came to 5 bases and at J to 6 bases, leaving 3 bases not matched to a gene. Germline V gene data show CDR1 as SGHTA and CDR2 as FQGNSA. CDR3 length equals 14 residues. The CDR3 bases are TGTGCCAGCAGCCGGGACAGGGGGAGTCAGCCCCAGCATTTT. Translating it yields CASSRDRGSQPQHF.

The rearrangement uses TRBV6-1 and TRBJ2-7; TRBD2 matches at 7 bases. Germline CDR1 MNHNS, CDR2 SASEGT. This CDR3 contains 12 residues. The junction had 12 bases not matched to a gene; V was cut back by 10 bases and J by 9 bases. The CDR3 DNA is TGTGCCACCCGGGGGGTCCTCGGCGGGCAGTACTTC. It translates to CATRGVLGGQYF.

J is TRBJ2-5 and V is TRBV9; D is ambiguous. Germline V lookup: CDR1 SGDLS, CDR2 YYNGEE. V was trimmed by 3 bases and J by 1 base, leaving 7 bases between them. The CDR3 spans 13 residues. CDR3 bases: TGTGCCAGCAGCGAGAGCTCCCAAGAGACCCAGTACTTC. Translation: CASSESSQETQYF.